One and the same sample provided the 26 T cell receptor beta chains below, sequenced in a study of cytomegalovirus exposure and HLA in healthy donors. The repertoire was sequenced with immunoSEQ multiplex PCR; TCRdb's copy has only in-frame clones and lacks some. The sample has about 79,000 clones, roughly 93% seen once. Material: PBMCs. These receptors came from a woman aged 25 to 39 in good health and CMV-seronegative.

The chain uses TRBV19 and TRBJ1-5; 7 bases map to TRBD1. Germline CDR1 LNHDA, CDR2 SQIVND (reference sequence). V lost 5 bases, J lost 0 bases, and 4 bases stayed unmatched. The CDR3 is made up of 15 amino acids. The chain's CDR3 is CASSVGQRSNQPQHF. The CDR3 DNA reads TGTGCCAGTAGTGTGGGACAGCGTAGCAATCAGCCCCAGCATTTT.

The rearrangement joins TRBV5-1 to TRBJ2-3; D gene unclear. There are 14 residues in the CDR3. Trimming shortened V by 1 base and J by 4 bases, and 10 bases separated the two germline ends. Per the germline V gene, CDR1 is SGHRS and CDR2 is YFSETQ. CDR3 coding DNA: TGCGCCAGCAGCTTGTCATCTACGGCAGATACGCAGTATTTT. Its translation: CASSLSSTADTQYF.

In nucleotides, the CDR3 is TGTGCCAGCAGGCGTCCCGAGAGCAATGAGCAGTTCTTC. Translation: CASRRPESNEQFF. The chain has TRBV25-1 and TRBJ2-1; D gene unclear. Germline V gene data show CDR1 as MGHDK and CDR2 as SYGVNS. V dropped 6 bases and J dropped 6 bases, with 12 bases sitting between them. The CDR3 spans 13 residues.

The CDR3 nucleotides are TGTGCCAGCTCACCCGGGACTTCTAGCACAGATACGCAGTATTTT. This sequence encodes CASSPGTSSTDTQYF. J is TRBJ2-3 and V is TRBV18; a weak D match, TRBD2 (6 bases). Trimming pared 3 bases from V and 0 bases from J, leaving 10 bases between. CDR1 and CDR2 (germline): KGHSH, LQKENI. The length of the CDR3 is 15 residues. The complete variable domain, with remaining parts taken from reference TRBV18 and TRBJ2-3, reads NAGVMQNPRHLVRRRGQEARLRCSPMKGHSHVYWYRQLPEEGLKFMVYLQKENIIDESGMPKERFSAEFPKEGPSILRIQQVVRGDSAAYFCASSPGTSSTDTQYFGPGTRLTVL.

The DNA for the CDR3 is TGCAGCGCCGCCGTCGGGGCGGGGGGGTACAATGAGCAGTTCTTC. It is translated as CSAAVGAGGYNEQFF. V usage is TRBV29-1 and J usage is TRBJ2-1, with TRBD2 matching over 9 bases. Germline-derived CDR1 and CDR2 are SQVTM and ANQGSEA. The junction had 11 bases not matched to a gene; V was cut back by 7 bases and J by 4 bases. The CDR3 runs 15 residues.

V and J are TRBV7-6 and TRBJ2-1; maybe TRBD1 (6 bases). From germline, CDR1 is SGHVS and CDR2 FNYEAQ. V lost 3 bases and J 4 bases, leaving 13 bases between the germline ends. The CDR3 extends over 15 amino acids. The CDR3 protein is CASSFRDIAYNEQFF. CDR3 nucleotide sequence: TGTGCCAGCAGCTTCCGGGACATAGCATACAATGAGCAGTTCTTC.

This chain connects TRBV5-1 to TRBJ2-3; 9 nucleotides match TRBD2. Looked up from germline, CDR1 is SGHRS and CDR2 is YFSETQ. CDR3 length: 16 residues. Germline trimming cut 0 bases from V and 2 bases from J; bases unmatched to any gene: 4. The CDR3 is CASSLAGGGATDTQYF. DNA of the CDR3: TGCGCCAGCAGCTTGGCCGGCGGGGGGGCCACAGATACGCAGTATTTT.

The chain combines TRBV23-1 with TRBJ2-7; 7 bases are shared with TRBD2. TRBV23-1 is identified as an open reading frame with a role that is uncertain. The CDR3 totals 22 residues. The V segment lost 8 bases and the J segment 2 bases; nucleotides outside the gene matches: 33. CDR3 protein: CASGEPGLPVKRTVRGAYEQYF. CDR3 bases: TGCGCCAGCGGCGAGCCGGGGTTACCGGTAAAACGTACAGTCCGGGGGGCCTACGAGCAGTACTTC.

The chain has TRBV30 and TRBJ2-1; TRBD2 aligns across 12 bases. V gave up 4 bases and J gave up 4 bases; unmatched junction bases: 8. The germline CDR1 and CDR2 sequences are GTSNPN and SVGIG (reference sequence). The CDR3 consists of 16 residues. The CDR3 DNA sequence: TGTGCCTGGACGAGGCTAGCGGGAGGGCCTTACAATGAGCAGTTCTTC. Translated: CAWTRLAGGPYNEQFF.

The chain carries TRBV9 and TRBJ2-2; weak D call: TRBD2 (5 bases). CDR3 length: 12 residues. The germline V gene encodes CDR1 SGDLS and CDR2 YYNGEE. Trimming removed 5 bases at V and 3 bases at J, with 5 bases between. CDR3 nucleotide sequence: TGTGCCAGCAGAGCGGACACCGGGGAGCTGTTTTTT. Translation: CASRADTGELFF.

The chain employs TRBV5-4 and TRBJ2-1, with 11 positions matching TRBD2. This CDR3 region has 15 residues. Germline lookup yields CDR1 SGHNT and CDR2 YYREEE (reference sequence). After removal of 0 bases from V and 6 bases from J, the junction contained 2 bases not matched to a gene. The CDR3 sequence: CASSLGGTSGNEQFF. CDR3 nucleotide sequence: TGTGCCAGCAGCTTGGGCGGGACTAGCGGCAATGAGCAGTTCTTC.

This chain joins TRBV2 and TRBJ2-5, with D possibly being TRBD1 (6 bases). V was clipped by 6 bases and J by 5 bases, with 7 bases between them. The CDR3 sequence is 11 residues long. Looked up from germline, CDR1 is SNHLY and CDR2 is FYNNEI. CDR3 sequence reads: CASRRGETQYF. DNA for the CDR3: TGTGCCAGCAGGAGGGGGGAGACCCAGTACTTC.

Written as DNA, the CDR3 is TGTGCCAGCAGGGGAGGGGTACAGACAAATGAGCAGTTCTTC. It yields the protein CASRGGVQTNEQFF. V and J are TRBV27 and TRBJ2-1, with TRBD2 identical over 7 bases. Per the germline V gene, CDR1 is MNHEY and CDR2 is SMNVEV (reference sequence). The length of the CDR3 is 14 residues. Trimming at V came to 6 bases and at J to 7 bases, leaving 9 bases not matched to a gene.

This CDR3 reads CASNGGGQETQYF. The DNA for the CDR3 is TGCGCCAGCAATGGTGGGGGGCAAGAGACCCAGTACTTC. The chain employs TRBV5-1 and TRBJ2-5; possibly TRBD2 for D (6 bases). This CDR3 is 13 amino acids long. Germline V gene lookup returns CDR1 SGHRS and CDR2 YFSETQ. Trimming stripped 6 bases from V and 2 bases from J, with 11 bases between.

This clone was recorded once. The rearrangement links TRBV28 to TRBJ1-1; 11 bases map to TRBD1. Trimming removed 4 bases from V and 3 bases from J; junction bases left unmatched: 4. Germline loops: CDR1 MDHEN, CDR2 SYDVKM. This CDR3 spans 15 amino acids. CDR3 coding DNA: TGTGCCAGCAGTTCCTGGACAGGGGGCCACACTGAAGCTTTCTTT. The encoded protein is CASSSWTGGHTEAFF.

This clone was seen a few times. This rearrangement joins TRBV28 to TRBJ2-7, with D possibly being TRBD1 (6 bases). Trimming removed 6 bases from V and 2 bases from J, with 14 bases in between. The CDR3 has 14 residues. Germline V gene data show CDR1 as MDHEN and CDR2 as SYDVKM. The CDR3 is CASSPGGRTYEQYF. CDR3 in DNA: TGTGCCAGCAGCCCTGGGGGCAGAACCTACGAGCAGTACTTC.

The V and J genes are TRBV6-1 and TRBJ2-7, with D hard to call. The CDR3 runs to 11 residues. Germline values: CDR1 MNHNS, CDR2 SASEGT. The V and J ends lost 7 bases and 6 bases respectively, with 10 bases between them. CDR3 amino acids: CASNERGEQYF. The CDR3 coding sequence is TGTGCCAGCAACGAACGAGGCGAGCAGTACTTC.

This clone was counted between two and nine times. The CDR3 DNA sequence: TGTGCCAGCAGTTACCAGGGAGGGAGAGATGGCTACACCTTC. Encoded protein: CASSYQGGRDGYTF. The V call is TRBV6-5, the J call TRBJ1-2, with D possibly TRBD1 on 5 matching bases. Germline-derived CDR1 and CDR2 are MNHEY and SVGAGI. The CDR3 runs 14 residues. With 2 bases removed from V and 6 bases from J, the gap between germline ends came to 13 bases.

V gene TRBV11-2 combines with J gene TRBJ1-1; no clear D gene. Germline V gene sequence: CDR1 SGHAT, CDR2 FQNNGV. Trimming took 3 bases from V and 8 from J, leaving 10 bases between them. This CDR3 region has 12 residues. CDR3 DNA sequence: TGTGCCAGCAGCTTTCAGACTGGAGAAGCTTTCTTT. This codes for CASSFQTGEAFF.

The rearrangement uses TRBV5-6 and TRBJ2-1, with 10 nucleotides matching TRBD1. The V gene end was trimmed by 4 bases and the J gene end by 6 bases; junction bases not matched to a gene: 7. Germline values: CDR1 SGHDT, CDR2 YYEEEE. The CDR3 has 15 amino acids. The CDR3 reads CASSRQGALGNEQFF. The CDR3 region has the DNA TGTGCCAGCAGCCGACAGGGGGCGTTGGGCAATGAGCAGTTCTTC. Full variable domain (rest looked up from reference TRBV5-6 and TRBJ2-1): DAGVTQSPTHLIKTRGQQVTLRCSPKSGHDTVSWYQQALGQGPQFIFQYYEEEERQRGNFPDRFSGHQFPNYSSELNVNALLLGDSALYLCASSRQGALGNEQFFGPGTRLTVL.

The chain carries TRBV28 and TRBJ2-3, with 11 bases that match TRBD2. The trim removed 8 bases at V and 1 base at J, leaving 5 bases unmatched. Germline V gene data show CDR1 as MDHEN and CDR2 as SYDVKM. The CDR3 is 15 amino acids. Here the CDR3 reads CASGQLAGGTDTQYF. The CDR3 DNA is TGTGCCAGCGGACAACTAGCGGGGGGCACAGATACGCAGTATTTT.

The rearrangement uses TRBV7-9 and TRBJ1-2; 10 bases fit TRBD1. Germline CDR1 and CDR2: SEHNR and FQNEAQ (reference sequence). V dropped 6 bases and J dropped 2; count of bases not matched to a gene: 3. The CDR3 runs to 14 residues. CDR3 amino acids: CASRPGQGNYGYTF. CDR3 nucleotides: TGTGCCAGCAGACCGGGACAGGGGAACTATGGCTACACCTTC.

This sequence joins TRBV30 and TRBJ1-1; D may be TRBD1 (5 bases). The CDR3 consists of 12 residues. V was pared by 3 bases and J by 7 bases, with 12 bases between. Germline CDR1 is GTSNPN and CDR2 is SVGIG (reference sequence). The CDR3 region is CAWRGEAIEAFF. CDR3 nucleotides: TGTGCCTGGAGAGGGGAGGCTATTGAAGCTTTCTTT.

The chain combines TRBV9 with TRBJ1-2; maybe TRBD1 (6 bases). This CDR3 comprises 15 residues. The V end was cut by 1 base, the J end by 2 bases, with 12 bases between. Germline V gives CDR1 SGDLS, CDR2 YYNGEE. The CDR3, as DNA: TGTGCCAGCAGCGTATGGGACAACCTAAACTATGGCTACACCTTC. Protein product: CASSVWDNLNYGYTF.

The chain employs TRBV13 and TRBJ2-1; 7 bases fit TRBD1. V shed 5 bases and J 2 bases; nucleotides not matched to a gene: 12. The CDR3 is 17 residues long. Germline CDR1 is PRHDT and CDR2 is FYEKMQ (reference sequence). CDR3 bases: TGTGCCAGCAGCCCCACCTTGGACAGGCGACCCTACAATGAGCAGTTCTTC. Its protein product is CASSPTLDRRPYNEQFF.

The chain recombines TRBV7-9 with TRBJ2-6, with 7 bases lining up with TRBD1. CDR3 length: 18 residues. The J segment lost 7 bases and the V segment lost 5 bases, leaving 17 bases of the junction unmatched. The germline CDR1 and CDR2 sequences are SEHNR and FQNEAQ (reference sequence). DNA of the CDR3: TGTGCCAGCAGCCCCGGAACAAAGGGGGCCAGGAGAGCCAACGTCCTGACTTTC. It codes for CASSPGTKGARRANVLTF.